This record looks at one T cell receptor beta chain sequence and its context. The data stem from a study of blood T cell repertoires in COVID-19. The wider study: Acute and convalescent COVID-19 samples came from the United States, Italy and Spain.

Assignment of participants to cohorts was predicated upon participant-reported clinical history. Two negative PCRs, clearance, or symptom resolution had been documented for recovered Cohort 3 donors. The CDR3 extends over 16 amino acids. V was shortened by 0 bases and J by 0 bases, with 10 bases between the two germline ends. Germline V gene sequence: CDR1 SGHRS, CDR2 YFSETQ. Original data processing: Amplification of reference gene primers was used by the study to estimate nucleated cell counts. This table comes from immunoSEQ multiplex PCR, and its TCRdb copy is limited to in-frame clones, with some not included. The V and J calls and the clone size are those of that table, but D and trimming were determined from the DNA. The profile shows a few hundred thousand clones, approximately 84% of them singletons.

Sequenced sample: PBMCs or T cells enriched from blood (not recorded which). The TCR sequence derives from a woman younger than 45 who had recovered from COVID-19. The J gene is TRBJ2-1, the V gene TRBV5-1; D is perhaps TRBD2 (5 bases). The CDR3 reads CASSLEGGLSYNEQFF. The CDR3 coding sequence is TGCGCCAGCAGCTTGGAAGGCGGGCTCTCCTACAATGAGCAGTTCTTC.